This T cell receptor beta chain emerged from a study of T cell responses to AZD1222 COVID-19 vaccine. CDR1 is SGHRS and CDR2 is YFSETQ in the germline V gene. Trimming cost V 0 bases and J 12 bases, with 16 bases left between them. The CDR3 has 15 amino acids. Sequencing used immunoSEQ multiplex PCR; TCRdb keeps in-frame clones, though not all of them. The sample carries approximately 140,000 clones, around nine tenths recorded once. This specimen consisted of peripheral blood, obtained on day 0 of MenACWY control vaccination. V and J are TRBV5-1 and TRBJ1-6, with D perhaps TRBD1 (6 bases). This TCR was recovered from an adult in good health. The CDR3: CASSLASEGGGPLHF. The CDR3 coding sequence is TGCGCCAGCAGCTTGGCCTCGGAGGGGGGAGGACCCCTCCACTTT.